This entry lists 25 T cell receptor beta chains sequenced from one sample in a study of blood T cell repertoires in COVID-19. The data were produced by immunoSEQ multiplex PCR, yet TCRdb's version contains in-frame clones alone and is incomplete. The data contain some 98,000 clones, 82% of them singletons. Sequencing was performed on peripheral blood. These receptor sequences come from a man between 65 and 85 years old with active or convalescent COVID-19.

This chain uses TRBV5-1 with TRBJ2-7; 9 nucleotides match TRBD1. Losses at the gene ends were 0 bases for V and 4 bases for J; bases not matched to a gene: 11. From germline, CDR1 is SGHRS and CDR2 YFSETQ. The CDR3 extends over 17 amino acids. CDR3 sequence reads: CASSLDPLGQGKYEQYF. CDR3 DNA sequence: TGCGCCAGCAGCTTGGATCCTTTAGGACAGGGGAAATACGAGCAGTACTTC. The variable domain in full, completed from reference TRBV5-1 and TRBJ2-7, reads KAGVTQTPRYLIKTRGQQVTLSCSPISGHRSVSWYQQTPGQGLQFLFEYFSETQRNKGNFPGRFSGRQFSNSRSEMNVSTLELGDSALYLCASSLDPLGQGKYEQYFGPGTRLTVT.

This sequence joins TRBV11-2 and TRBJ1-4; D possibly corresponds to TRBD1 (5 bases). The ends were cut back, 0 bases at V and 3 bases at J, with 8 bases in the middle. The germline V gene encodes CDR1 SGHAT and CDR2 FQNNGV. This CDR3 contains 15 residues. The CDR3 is CASSLDPGSNEKLFF. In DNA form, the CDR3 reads TGTGCCAGCAGCTTAGATCCAGGGTCTAATGAAAAACTGTTTTTT.

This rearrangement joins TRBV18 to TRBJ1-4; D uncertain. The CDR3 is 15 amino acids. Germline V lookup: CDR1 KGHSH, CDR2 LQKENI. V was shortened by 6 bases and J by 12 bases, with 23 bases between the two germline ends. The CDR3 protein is CASSPTSVSFRELFF. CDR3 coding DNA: TGTGCCAGCTCCCCAACCTCGGTGTCCTTTCGGGAACTGTTTTTT.

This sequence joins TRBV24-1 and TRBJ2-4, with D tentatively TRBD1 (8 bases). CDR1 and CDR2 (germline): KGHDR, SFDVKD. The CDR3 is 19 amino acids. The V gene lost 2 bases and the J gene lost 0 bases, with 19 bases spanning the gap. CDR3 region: CATSDSRGRGGLAKNIQYF. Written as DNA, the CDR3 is TGTGCCACCAGTGATTCCAGGGGGCGCGGGGGACTAGCCAAAAACATTCAGTACTTC.

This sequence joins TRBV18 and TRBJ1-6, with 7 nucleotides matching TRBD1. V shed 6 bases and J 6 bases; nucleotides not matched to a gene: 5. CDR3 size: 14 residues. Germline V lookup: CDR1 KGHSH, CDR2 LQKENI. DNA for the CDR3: TGTGCCAGCTCGACCGGGACAGCTAATTCACCCCTCCACTTT. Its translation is CASSTGTANSPLHF.

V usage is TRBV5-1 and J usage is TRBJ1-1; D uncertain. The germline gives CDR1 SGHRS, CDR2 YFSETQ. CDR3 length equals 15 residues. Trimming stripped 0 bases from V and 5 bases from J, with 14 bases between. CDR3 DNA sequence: TGCGCCAGCAGCTTGGGGGCAGTGATGGATACTGAAGCTTTCTTT. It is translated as CASSLGAVMDTEAFF.

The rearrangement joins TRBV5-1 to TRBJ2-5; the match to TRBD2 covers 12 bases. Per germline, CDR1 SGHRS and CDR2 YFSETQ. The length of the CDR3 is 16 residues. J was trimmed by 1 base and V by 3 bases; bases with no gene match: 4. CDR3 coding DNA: TGCGCCAGCAGCTCCACTAGCGGGGGGTTCCAAGAGACCCAGTACTTC. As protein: CASSSTSGGFQETQYF.

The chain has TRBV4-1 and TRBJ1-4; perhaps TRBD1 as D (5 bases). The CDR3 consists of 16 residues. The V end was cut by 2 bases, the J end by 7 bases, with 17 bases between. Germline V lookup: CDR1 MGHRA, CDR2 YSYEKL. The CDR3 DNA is TGCGCCAGCAGCCAAATAGCCATCTCAGGGCGTGAAAAACTGTTTTTT. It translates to CASSQIAISGREKLFF.

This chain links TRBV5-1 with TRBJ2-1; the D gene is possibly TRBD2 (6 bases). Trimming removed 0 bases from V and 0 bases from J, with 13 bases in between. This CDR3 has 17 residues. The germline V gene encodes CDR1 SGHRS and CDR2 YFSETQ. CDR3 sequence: CASSLESSVDSYNEQFF. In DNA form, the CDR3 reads TGCGCCAGCAGCTTGGAATCTAGCGTGGACTCCTACAATGAGCAGTTCTTC.

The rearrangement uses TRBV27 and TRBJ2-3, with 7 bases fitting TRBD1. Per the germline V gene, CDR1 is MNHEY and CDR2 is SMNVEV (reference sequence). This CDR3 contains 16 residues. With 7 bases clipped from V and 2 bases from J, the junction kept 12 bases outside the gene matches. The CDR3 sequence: CASTETGSVPTDTQYF. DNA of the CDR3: TGTGCCAGCACCGAGACAGGGTCAGTGCCCACAGATACGCAGTATTTT.

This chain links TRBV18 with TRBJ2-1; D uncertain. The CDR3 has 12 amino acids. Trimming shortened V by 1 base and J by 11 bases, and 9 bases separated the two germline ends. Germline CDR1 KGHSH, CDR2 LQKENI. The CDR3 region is CASSPQDTQQFF. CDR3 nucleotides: TGTGCCAGCTCACCACAAGACACGCAGCAGTTCTTC.

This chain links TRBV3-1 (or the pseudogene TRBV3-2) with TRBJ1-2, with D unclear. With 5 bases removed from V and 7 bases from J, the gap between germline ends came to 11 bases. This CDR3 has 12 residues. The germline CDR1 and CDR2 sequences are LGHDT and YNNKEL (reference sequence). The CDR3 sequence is CASSAPGFGYTF. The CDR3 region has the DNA TGTGCCAGCAGCGCTCCAGGATTTGGCTACACCTTC.

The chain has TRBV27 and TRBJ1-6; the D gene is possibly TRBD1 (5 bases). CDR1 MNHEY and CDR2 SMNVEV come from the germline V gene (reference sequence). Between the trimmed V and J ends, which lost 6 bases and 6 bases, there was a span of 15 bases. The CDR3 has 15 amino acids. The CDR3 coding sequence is TGTGCCAGCAGCCCAGGGCGAGGTGGTAATTCACCCCTCCACTTT. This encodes CASSPGRGGNSPLHF.

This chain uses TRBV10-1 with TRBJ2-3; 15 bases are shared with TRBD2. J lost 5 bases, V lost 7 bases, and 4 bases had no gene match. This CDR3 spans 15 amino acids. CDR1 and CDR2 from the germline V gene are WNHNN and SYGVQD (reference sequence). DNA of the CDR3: TGCGCCAGCAAACGGACTAGCGGGGGGGGAGATACGCAGTATTTT. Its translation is CASKRTSGGGDTQYF.

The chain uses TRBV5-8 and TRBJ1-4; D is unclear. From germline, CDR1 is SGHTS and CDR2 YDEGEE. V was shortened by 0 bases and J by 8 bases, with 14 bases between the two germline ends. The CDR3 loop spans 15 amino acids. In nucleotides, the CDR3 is TGTGCCAGCAGCTTGGCCGGGATCGAAAAAGAAAAACTGTTTTTT. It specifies CASSLAGIEKEKLFF. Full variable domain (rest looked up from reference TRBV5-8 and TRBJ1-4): EAGVTQSPTHLIKTRGQQATLRCSPISGHTSVYWYQQALGLGLQFLLWYDEGEERNRGNFPPRFSGRQFPNYSSELNVNALELEDSALYLCASSLAGIEKEKLFFGSGTQLSVL.

The CDR3 sequence: CASRGQVNTGELFF. The DNA of the CDR3 is TGTGCCAGCAGAGGACAGGTTAACACCGGGGAGCTGTTTTTT. This chain connects TRBV7-9 to TRBJ2-2, with 7 nucleotides matching TRBD1. V was clipped by 6 bases and J by 2 bases; unmatched bases: 3. CDR3 length: 14 residues. The V gene's germline CDR1 is SEHNR and CDR2 FQNEAQ (reference sequence).

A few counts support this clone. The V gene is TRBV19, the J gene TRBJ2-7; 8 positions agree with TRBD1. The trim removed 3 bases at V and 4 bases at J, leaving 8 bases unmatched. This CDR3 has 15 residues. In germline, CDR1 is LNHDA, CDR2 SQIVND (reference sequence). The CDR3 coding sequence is TGTGCCAGTAGTATCCCCGGACAGGGAAGGTACGAGCAGTACTTC. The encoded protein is CASSIPGQGRYEQYF.

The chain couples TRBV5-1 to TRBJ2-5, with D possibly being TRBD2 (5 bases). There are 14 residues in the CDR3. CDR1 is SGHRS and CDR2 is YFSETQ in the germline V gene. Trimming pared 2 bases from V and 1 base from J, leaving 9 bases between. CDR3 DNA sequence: TGCGCCAGCAGCTTCAGAGGGCTCCAAGAGACCCAGTACTTC. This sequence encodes CASSFRGLQETQYF.

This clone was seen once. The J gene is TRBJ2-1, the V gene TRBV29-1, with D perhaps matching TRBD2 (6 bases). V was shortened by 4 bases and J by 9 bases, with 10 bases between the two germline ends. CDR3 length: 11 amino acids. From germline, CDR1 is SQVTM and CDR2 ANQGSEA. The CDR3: CSVAGVVEQFF. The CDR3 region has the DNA TGCAGCGTTGCGGGGGTGGTTGAGCAGTTCTTC.

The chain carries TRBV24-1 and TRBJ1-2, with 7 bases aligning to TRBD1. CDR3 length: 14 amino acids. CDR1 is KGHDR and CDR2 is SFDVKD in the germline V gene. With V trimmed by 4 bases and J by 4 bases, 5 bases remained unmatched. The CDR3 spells CATSDQDRAYGYTF. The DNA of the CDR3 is TGTGCCACCAGTGACCAAGACAGGGCCTATGGCTACACCTTC.

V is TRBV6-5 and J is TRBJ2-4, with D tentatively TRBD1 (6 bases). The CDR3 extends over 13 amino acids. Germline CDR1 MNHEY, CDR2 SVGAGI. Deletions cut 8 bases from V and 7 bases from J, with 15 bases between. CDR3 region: CASSDRTGNIQYF. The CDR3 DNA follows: TGTGCCAGCTCGGACAGAACTGGGAACATTCAGTACTTC.

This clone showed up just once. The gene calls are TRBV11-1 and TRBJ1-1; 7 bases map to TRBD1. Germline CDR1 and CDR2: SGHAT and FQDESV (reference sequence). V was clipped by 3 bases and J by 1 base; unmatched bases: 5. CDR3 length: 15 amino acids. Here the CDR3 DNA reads TGTGCCAGCAGCTTTACCGGGACAGCGAACACTGAAGCTTTCTTT. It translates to CASSFTGTANTEAFF.

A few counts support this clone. CDR3 DNA sequence: TGTGCCACCAGCAGAGATCCGGGATCCTACAATGAGCAGTTCTTC. The encoded protein is CATSRDPGSYNEQFF. This chain links TRBV15 with TRBJ2-1, with D possibly TRBD2 on 5 matching bases. V lost 0 bases and J 1 base, leaving 7 bases between the germline ends. This CDR3 spans 15 amino acids. CDR1 LNHNV and CDR2 YYDKDF come from the germline V gene (reference sequence).

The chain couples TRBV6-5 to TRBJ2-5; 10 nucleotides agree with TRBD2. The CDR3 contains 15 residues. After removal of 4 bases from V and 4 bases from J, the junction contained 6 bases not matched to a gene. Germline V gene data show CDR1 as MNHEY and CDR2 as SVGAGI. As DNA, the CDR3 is TGTGCCAGCAGTTTAGACCTAGCGGGGGTAGAGACCCAGTACTTC. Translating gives CASSLDLAGVETQYF.

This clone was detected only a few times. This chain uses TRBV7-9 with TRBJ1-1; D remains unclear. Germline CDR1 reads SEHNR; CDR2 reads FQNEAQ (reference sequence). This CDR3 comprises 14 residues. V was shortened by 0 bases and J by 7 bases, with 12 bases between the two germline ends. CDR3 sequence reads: CASSLAGGNREAFF. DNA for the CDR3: TGTGCCAGCAGCTTAGCCGGCGGAAACCGTGAAGCTTTCTTT.